Listed below are T cell receptor beta chains from one sample, sequenced in a study of shared clonotypes between healthy human individuals. Data came from immunoSEQ multiplex PCR; TCRdb stores just in-frame clones and leaves some out. The sample contains 850,000 to 1,200,000 clones, approximately 68% of which appear only once. Sequenced material: memory CD4+ T cells sorted from blood. The source is a man younger than 35 in good health. Each CDR3 is given with its conserved first and last residue. Each record gives: J gene, D gene, clone size, V gene, CDR3 protein, CDR3 DNA. D genes are given only for firm matches. Clone sizes are given selectively: once, few, many, or a class where the clone is expanded.

j_gene: TRBJ2-7
d_gene: TRBD1
abundance: -
v_gene: TRBV5-1
CDR3aa: CASSSATQGATHEQYF
CDR3nt: TGCGCCAGCAGCTCCGCAACGCAGGGGGCGACCCACGAGCAGTACTTC

j_gene: TRBJ1-2
d_gene: -
abundance: -
v_gene: TRBV5-1
CDR3aa: CASSPLGEGNGYTF
CDR3nt: TGCGCCAGCAGCCCCCTCGGGGAAGGGAATGGCTACACCTTC

j_gene: TRBJ1-1
d_gene: -
abundance: -
v_gene: TRBV7-9
CDR3aa: CASSRAVNTEAFF
CDR3nt: TGTGCCAGCAGCCGGGCAGTGAACACTGAAGCTTTCTTT

j_gene: TRBJ2-5
d_gene: -
abundance: -
v_gene: TRBV7-2
CDR3aa: CASSLSRSQETQYF
CDR3nt: TGTGCCAGCAGCCTCTCCCGGTCCCAAGAGACCCAGTACTTC

j_gene: TRBJ2-1
d_gene: TRBD1
abundance: -
v_gene: TRBV2
CDR3aa: CASSDDRGSYNEQFF
CDR3nt: TGTGCCAGCAGTGATGACAGGGGCTCCTACAATGAGCAGTTCTTC

j_gene: TRBJ2-7
d_gene: TRBD1
abundance: -
v_gene: TRBV7-9
CDR3aa: CASSMGQEVYEQYF
CDR3nt: TGTGCCAGCAGCATGGGACAGGAGGTCTACGAGCAGTACTTC

j_gene: TRBJ1-5
d_gene: -
abundance: -
v_gene: TRBV11-2
CDR3aa: CASSFSSENQPQHF
CDR3nt: TGTGCCAGCAGCTTTAGTTCGGAGAATCAGCCCCAGCATTTT

j_gene: TRBJ2-7
d_gene: -
abundance: -
v_gene: TRBV19
CDR3aa: CASSITGLTYEQYF
CDR3nt: TGTGCCAGTAGTATAACGGGATTGACCTACGAGCAGTACTTC

j_gene: TRBJ2-3
d_gene: -
abundance: -
v_gene: TRBV5-8
CDR3aa: CASSLGQRAIDTQYF
CDR3nt: TGTGCCAGCAGCTTGGGGCAGCGGGCTATAGATACGCAGTATTTT

j_gene: TRBJ1-1
d_gene: -
abundance: -
v_gene: TRBV7-9
CDR3aa: CASSFPPTVNTEAFF
CDR3nt: TGTGCCAGCAGCTTTCCCCCGACAGTCAACACTGAAGCTTTCTTT

j_gene: TRBJ1-1
d_gene: TRBD1
abundance: -
v_gene: TRBV5-1
CDR3aa: CASSQQGVDTEAFF
CDR3nt: TGCGCCAGCAGCCAGCAGGGGGTGGACACTGAAGCTTTCTTT

j_gene: TRBJ2-5
d_gene: TRBD1
abundance: few
v_gene: TRBV2
CDR3aa: CASRMGQGTSETQYF
CDR3nt: TGTGCCAGCAGGATGGGACAGGGGACATCAGAGACCCAGTACTTC

j_gene: TRBJ1-1
d_gene: -
abundance: -
v_gene: TRBV9
CDR3aa: CASSERLNSEAFF
CDR3nt: TGTGCCAGCAGCGAACGACTGAACTCTGAAGCTTTCTTT

j_gene: TRBJ2-5
d_gene: -
abundance: -
v_gene: TRBV5-1
CDR3aa: CASSLARANIEGETQYF
CDR3nt: TGCGCCAGCAGCTTGGCCAGGGCAAACATTGAGGGGGAGACCCAGTACTTC

j_gene: TRBJ1-1
d_gene: -
abundance: -
v_gene: TRBV18
CDR3aa: CASSRGEPEAFF
CDR3nt: TGTGCCAGCTCACGGGGGGAGCCTGAAGCTTTCTTT

j_gene: TRBJ2-7
d_gene: -
abundance: -
v_gene: TRBV7-8
CDR3aa: CASSLAGRELSYEQYF
CDR3nt: TGTGCCAGCAGCTTAGCGGGACGGGAGCTCTCCTACGAGCAGTACTTC

j_gene: TRBJ1-6
d_gene: TRBD1
abundance: -
v_gene: TRBV5-6
CDR3aa: CASSFHRGVSPLHF
CDR3nt: TGTGCCAGCAGCTTCCACAGGGGAGTCTCACCCCTCCACTTT

j_gene: TRBJ2-7
d_gene: -
abundance: few
v_gene: TRBV29-1
CDR3aa: CSVQGRTYEQYF
CDR3nt: TGCAGCGTTCAGGGTCGAACCTACGAGCAGTACTTC

j_gene: TRBJ2-1
d_gene: TRBD1
abundance: -
v_gene: TRBV11-2
CDR3aa: CASSSSDRGDNEQFF
CDR3nt: TGTGCCAGCAGCTCATCCGACAGGGGGGACAATGAGCAGTTCTTC

j_gene: TRBJ2-3
d_gene: TRBD2
abundance: few
v_gene: TRBV7-2
CDR3aa: CASSKYGLAGLEDTQYF
CDR3nt: TGTGCCAGCAGCAAGTACGGACTAGCGGGGCTGGAAGATACGCAGTATTTT

j_gene: TRBJ1-4
d_gene: -
abundance: few
v_gene: TRBV14
CDR3aa: CASSQGIPNEKLFF
CDR3nt: TGTGCCAGCAGCCAAGGAATTCCTAATGAAAAACTGTTTTTT

j_gene: TRBJ1-2
d_gene: -
abundance: -
v_gene: TRBV21-1
CDR3aa: CASRQQGQEHYGYTF
CDR3nt: TGTGCCAGCAGACAACAGGGTCAGGAACACTATGGCTACACCTTC

j_gene: TRBJ2-1
d_gene: TRBD2
abundance: -
v_gene: TRBV27
CDR3aa: CASSLSETSGRNEQFF
CDR3nt: TGTGCCAGCAGTTTATCAGAGACTAGCGGGAGAAATGAGCAGTTCTTC

j_gene: TRBJ1-1
d_gene: -
abundance: few
v_gene: TRBV18
CDR3aa: CASSGTQNTEAFF
CDR3nt: TGTGCCAGCTCTGGGACACAAAACACTGAAGCTTTCTTT

j_gene: TRBJ2-1
d_gene: TRBD2
abundance: -
v_gene: TRBV5-6
CDR3aa: CASNRLAGGRPSYNEQFF
CDR3nt: TGTGCCAGCAACCGACTAGCGGGGGGACGACCCTCCTACAATGAGCAGTTCTTC

j_gene: TRBJ2-5
d_gene: -
abundance: -
v_gene: TRBV14
CDR3aa: CASSQPLRTGSQETQYF
CDR3nt: TGTGCCAGCAGCCAACCACTAAGAACAGGGTCTCAAGAGACCCAGTACTTC

j_gene: TRBJ1-2
d_gene: -
abundance: -
v_gene: TRBV6-6
CDR3aa: CASSSGAYGYTF
CDR3nt: TGTGCCAGCAGTTCAGGCGCCTATGGCTACACCTTC

j_gene: TRBJ2-7
d_gene: -
abundance: -
v_gene: TRBV6-1
CDR3aa: CASSGTRGGYEQYF
CDR3nt: TGTGCCAGCAGCGGGACGAGGGGGGGCTACGAGCAGTACTTC

j_gene: TRBJ2-7
d_gene: TRBD1
abundance: -
v_gene: TRBV6-1
CDR3aa: CASREGQGSYYEQYF
CDR3nt: TGTGCCAGCAGGGAGGGACAGGGGAGCTACTACGAGCAGTACTTC

j_gene: TRBJ2-2
d_gene: TRBD1
abundance: -
v_gene: TRBV7-2
CDR3aa: CASRPGGPGELFF
CDR3nt: TGTGCCAGCAGACCAGGGGGTCCCGGGGAGCTGTTTTTT

j_gene: TRBJ1-3
d_gene: -
abundance: -
v_gene: TRBV5-4
CDR3aa: CASSQPGPNSGNTIYF
CDR3nt: TGTGCCAGCAGCCAACCGGGACCGAACTCTGGAAACACCATATATTTT

j_gene: TRBJ2-3
d_gene: TRBD2
abundance: -
v_gene: TRBV18
CDR3aa: CASSPRAGETDTQYF
CDR3nt: TGTGCCAGCTCACCAAGAGCGGGAGAAACGGATACGCAGTATTTT

j_gene: TRBJ1-2
d_gene: TRBD1
abundance: -
v_gene: TRBV2
CDR3aa: CASSRLGQNYGYTF
CDR3nt: TGTGCCAGCAGCCGCTTGGGACAGAACTATGGCTACACCTTC

j_gene: TRBJ1-3
d_gene: -
abundance: -
v_gene: TRBV25-1
CDR3aa: CASTASYSGNTIYF
CDR3nt: TGTGCCAGCACGGCCAGCTACTCTGGAAACACCATATATTTT

j_gene: TRBJ1-4
d_gene: -
abundance: -
v_gene: TRBV2
CDR3aa: CASSEGLPNEKLFF
CDR3nt: TGTGCCAGCAGTGAGGGACTACCCAATGAAAAACTGTTTTTT

j_gene: TRBJ2-5
d_gene: -
abundance: -
v_gene: TRBV18
CDR3aa: CASSPVPGGGETQYF
CDR3nt: TGTGCCAGCTCGCCAGTACCGGGGGGCGGAGAGACCCAGTACTTC

j_gene: TRBJ2-5
d_gene: TRBD2
abundance: -
v_gene: TRBV11-2
CDR3aa: CASSLEGSGRAWETQYF
CDR3nt: TGTGCCAGCAGCTTAGAAGGGTCCGGGAGGGCCTGGGAGACCCAGTACTTC

j_gene: TRBJ1-1
d_gene: -
abundance: once
v_gene: TRBV19
CDR3aa: CASRPQGPPTEAFF
CDR3nt: TGTGCCAGTAGGCCCCAGGGACCGCCGACTGAAGCTTTCTTT

j_gene: TRBJ1-1
d_gene: -
abundance: -
v_gene: TRBV5-5
CDR3aa: CASSKGQRMNTEAFF
CDR3nt: TGTGCCAGCAGCAAAGGACAGCGTATGAACACTGAAGCTTTCTTT

j_gene: TRBJ1-1
d_gene: -
abundance: -
v_gene: TRBV5-1
CDR3aa: CASSLGRTTERNTEAFF
CDR3nt: TGCGCCAGCAGCTTGGGCCGGACAACAGAGAGGAACACTGAAGCTTTCTTT

j_gene: TRBJ2-5
d_gene: -
abundance: -
v_gene: TRBV2
CDR3aa: CASSLGETQYF
CDR3nt: TGTGCCAGCAGTCTTGGGGAGACCCAGTACTTC